The 24 T cell receptor beta chains below all came from one sample that was sequenced in a study of blood T cell repertoires in COVID-19. The method was immunoSEQ multiplex PCR; TCRdb's version includes in-frame clones alone and lacks a portion of them. The sample has 150,000 to 200,000 clones; approximately 88% are singletons. Sequenced input: peripheral blood. These receptors were collected from a woman aged 80 or over with active or convalescent COVID-19.

The CDR3 region has the DNA TGTGCCAGCAGCTTAGTCCGGGGTGGCACTGAAGCTTTCTTT. Encoded protein: CASSLVRGGTEAFF. The chain combines TRBV11-2 with TRBJ1-1, with D hard to call. The CDR3 extends over 14 amino acids. CDR1 SGHAT and CDR2 FQNNGV come from the germline V gene. Trimming shortened V by 1 base and J by 4 bases, and 10 bases separated the two germline ends.

The gene calls are TRBV5-1 and TRBJ1-5; no firm D call. The V end lost 2 bases, the J end lost 0 bases, and 12 bases lay between the germline ends. Germline V CDR1 and CDR2: SGHRS, YFSETQ. The CDR3 has 16 amino acids. CDR3 protein: CASSFKRAYSNQPQHF. CDR3 nucleotide sequence: TGCGCCAGCAGCTTCAAGAGGGCTTATAGCAATCAGCCCCAGCATTTT.

The chain carries TRBV28 and TRBJ1-3; D is unresolved. Trimming removed 0 bases from V and 6 bases from J, with 6 bases in between. The CDR3 has 13 amino acids. CDR1 MDHEN and CDR2 SYDVKM come from the germline V gene. The CDR3 loop is CASSLWEENTIYF. Here the CDR3 DNA reads TGTGCCAGCAGTTTATGGGAGGAAAACACCATATATTTT. Using reference TRBV28 and TRBJ1-3 for the parts outside the CDR3, the full variable domain is DVKVTQSSRYLVKRTGEKVFLECVQDMDHENMFWYRQDPGLGLRLIYFSYDVKMKEKGDIPEGYSVSREKKERFSLILESASTNQTSMYLCASSLWEENTIYFGEGSWLTVV.

This clone is a singleton in its sample. This chain joins TRBV19 and TRBJ2-2, with 10 bases that match TRBD1. V trimming: 4 bases; J trimming: 6 bases; junction bases outside the gene matches: 8. The CDR3 length is 16 residues. Germline V lookup: CDR1 LNHDA, CDR2 SQIVND (reference sequence). CDR3 amino acids: CASSNAGTGVSGELFF. The CDR3 nucleotides are TGTGCCAGTAGTAATGCCGGGACAGGGGTCTCCGGGGAGCTGTTTTTT.

This sequence joins TRBV4-3 and TRBJ1-1, with TRBD1 as a possible D gene (5 bases). The germline gives CDR1 LGHNA, CDR2 YSLEER. This CDR3 is built from 14 residues. Deletions cut 4 bases from V and 1 base from J, with 10 bases between. The CDR3 spells CASSRGQGNTEAFF. The CDR3 DNA reads as TGCGCCAGCAGCCGCGGTCAGGGGAACACTGAAGCTTTCTTT.

V gene TRBV7-2 combines with J gene TRBJ1-2; possible D gene TRBD1, 6 bases. With 7 bases removed from V and 8 bases from J, the gap between germline ends came to 14 bases. CDR3 length equals 12 residues. The germline V gene encodes CDR1 SGHTA and CDR2 FQGNSA. CDR3 protein: CASNREGEGYTF. DNA of the CDR3: TGTGCCAGCAACAGGGAAGGGGAGGGCTACACCTTC.

The chain employs TRBV6-2 or TRBV6-3 and TRBJ2-1; D possibly corresponds to TRBD1 (6 bases). The length of the CDR3 is 15 residues. Trimming removed 6 bases from V and 6 bases from J, with 18 bases in between. CDR1 is MNHEY and CDR2 is SVGEGT in the germline V gene. The CDR3 nucleotides are TGTGCCAGCAGCAGGGGTAGTAAGATCTCCAATGAGCAGTTCTTC. Its protein is CASSRGSKISNEQFF.

The chain joins TRBV12-5 to TRBJ1-5; TRBD1 aligns across 8 bases. There are 16 residues in the CDR3. From germline, CDR1 is LGHNT and CDR2 FRNRAP. After removal of 1 base from V and 6 bases from J, the junction contained 8 bases not matched to a gene. CDR3 nucleotide sequence: TGTGCTAGTGGTTTGGCATCGTCAGGGGGCGGTCAGCCCCAGCATTTT. Residues: CASGLASSGGGQPQHF.

The chain carries TRBV2 and TRBJ1-2; a weak D match, TRBD1 (5 bases). V was clipped by 8 bases and J by 3 bases, with 16 bases between them. The germline V gene encodes CDR1 SNHLY and CDR2 FYNNEI. The CDR3 runs 14 residues. CDR3 sequence reads: CASPPRRGDYGYTF. The CDR3 DNA reads TGTGCCAGCCCCCCCCGCCGGGGGGACTATGGCTACACCTTC.

The chain uses TRBV12-3 or TRBV12-4 and TRBJ1-1, with D hard to call. The CDR3 length is 12 residues. The V gene lost 6 bases and the J gene lost 6 bases, with 11 bases spanning the gap. CDR3 sequence (DNA): TGTGCCAGCAGCTTCCCGGCGGCTGAAGCTTTCTTT. As protein: CASSFPAAEAFF.

This chain uses TRBV3-1 (or the pseudogene TRBV3-2) with TRBJ1-2, with 8 bases aligning to TRBD1. The CDR3 totals 13 residues. Germline V gene data show CDR1 as LGHDT and CDR2 as YNNKEL (reference sequence). The V gene end was trimmed by 0 bases and the J gene end by 7 bases; junction bases not matched to a gene: 1. The DNA of the CDR3 is TGTGCCAGCAGCCAAGAGGACAGGGTTGGCTACACCTTC. Translated: CASSQEDRVGYTF.

The chain uses TRBV6-2 or TRBV6-3 and TRBJ2-1, with TRBD1 as a possible D gene (6 bases). V was trimmed by 6 bases and J by 0 bases, leaving 15 bases between them. The CDR3 sequence is 16 residues long. Germline V gene sequence: CDR1 MNHEY, CDR2 SVGEGT. The CDR3 loop is CASSLTGFSSYNEQFF. The CDR3 nucleotides are TGTGCCAGCAGCCTAACAGGGTTCAGCTCCTACAATGAGCAGTTCTTC.

The CDR3 loop reads CASSQDHEAFF. As DNA, the CDR3 is TGTGCCAGCAGCCAAGATCATGAAGCTTTCTTT. This chain joins TRBV3-1 (or the pseudogene TRBV3-2) and TRBJ1-1; the D is unclear. The ends were cut back, 0 bases at V and 7 bases at J, with 3 bases in the middle. The CDR3 loop spans 11 amino acids. Germline CDR1 is LGHDT and CDR2 is YNNKEL (reference sequence).

J is TRBJ2-7 and V is TRBV7-2; 11 nucleotides line up with TRBD2. The CDR3 is 15 amino acids. Trimming took 6 bases from V and 4 from J; bases not matched to a gene: 8. Per the germline V gene, CDR1 is SGHTA and CDR2 is FQGNSA. DNA for the CDR3: TGTGCCAGCAGTTCTAGCGGGGGGCTCAATTACGAGCAGTACTTC. It translates to CASSSSGGLNYEQYF.

The chain uses TRBV4-3 and TRBJ1-2, with 8 bases that match TRBD1. The CDR3 has 15 residues. Germline V gene lookup returns CDR1 LGHNA and CDR2 YSLEER. The junction had 6 bases not matched to a gene; V was cut back by 2 bases and J by 4 bases. CDR3: CASSQTATGGYGYTF. The CDR3 DNA is TGCGCCAGCAGCCAAACCGCTACAGGGGGCTATGGCTACACCTTC.

This chain links TRBV5-1 with TRBJ2-3; 15 bases align to TRBD2. This CDR3 region has 22 residues. Germline values: CDR1 SGHRS, CDR2 YFSETQ. J lost 2 bases, V lost 4 bases, and 20 bases had no gene match. CDR3 nucleotides: TGCGCCAGCAGCCCACCGTATGGACTAGCGGGGGGGCAATGGGGGACCACAGATACGCAGTATTTT. Its translation: CASSPPYGLAGGQWGTTDTQYF.

This clone came up a few times. The gene calls are TRBV27 and TRBJ2-4; D may be TRBD1 (6 bases). The CDR3 extends over 14 amino acids. Germline CDR1 reads MNHEY; CDR2 reads SMNVEV (reference sequence). V shed 4 bases and J shed 14 bases, with 21 bases lying between them. The CDR3 is CASSYRAGTSREYF. The CDR3 nucleotides read TGTGCCAGCAGTTATAGGGCAGGGACATCAAGGGAGTACTTC.

V gene TRBV12-3 or TRBV12-4 combines with J gene TRBJ2-2, with unresolved D. This CDR3 is 12 amino acids long. Trimming removed 4 bases at V and 8 bases at J, with 8 bases between. The CDR3 DNA reads as TGTGCCAGCAGTTCCCTACGGGGGGAGCTGTTTTTT. This gives the protein CASSSLRGELFF.

The rearrangement uses TRBV18 and TRBJ2-2, with D uncertain. V gave up 6 bases and J gave up 7 bases, with 12 bases separating them. From germline, CDR1 is KGHSH and CDR2 LQKENI. The CDR3 loop spans 13 amino acids. The CDR3 DNA follows: TGTGCCAGCTCCTCCCGGAGCGACGGGGAGCTGTTTTTT. Amino acids: CASSSRSDGELFF.

The J gene is TRBJ2-2, the V gene TRBV4-2; 8 nucleotides align to TRBD1. The V segment lost 8 bases and the J segment 1 base; nucleotides outside the gene matches: 9. This CDR3 is 16 amino acids long. Germline values: CDR1 LGHNA, CDR2 YNFKEQ. The CDR3 DNA sequence: TGTGCCAGCTCCCCGTCCGGGACAGGGAACACCGGGGAGCTGTTTTTT. Encoded protein: CASSPSGTGNTGELFF.

This rearrangement joins TRBV20-1 to TRBJ1-5, with D uncertain. Trimming removed 3 bases from V and 4 bases from J, with 16 bases in between. The CDR3 runs to 15 residues. Germline V CDR1 and CDR2: DFQATT, SNEGSKA (reference sequence). CDR3 sequence (DNA): TGCAGTGCTAGTACGGGGAATGCCGTGAATCAGCCCCAGCATTTT. Residues: CSASTGNAVNQPQHF.

The chain is built from TRBV5-1 and TRBJ1-4; TRBD1 aligns across 8 bases. The CDR3 sequence is 15 residues long. Germline V gene data show CDR1 as SGHRS and CDR2 as YFSETQ. The V segment lost 3 bases and the J segment 1 base; nucleotides outside the gene matches: 2. The CDR3 DNA reads as TGCGCCAGCAGCTATGACAGGGGAACTAATGAAAAACTGTTTTTT. This encodes CASSYDRGTNEKLFF.

The V call is TRBV19, the J call TRBJ1-5; D possibly corresponds to TRBD1 (6 bases). The CDR3 extends over 15 amino acids. Per the germline V gene, CDR1 is LNHDA and CDR2 is SQIVND (reference sequence). Trimming took 7 bases from V and 0 from J, leaving 13 bases between them. The CDR3 sequence: CASTPTGDSNQPQHF. The CDR3, as DNA: TGTGCCAGTACCCCGACAGGCGATAGCAATCAGCCCCAGCATTTT.

The chain has TRBV27 and TRBJ1-2; a weak D match, TRBD1 (5 bases). The CDR3 loop spans 13 amino acids. Deletions cut 6 bases from V and 2 bases from J, with 10 bases between. Germline values: CDR1 MNHEY, CDR2 SMNVEV (reference sequence). CDR3 sequence (DNA): TGTGCCAGCAGCGTAGACAGAAACTATGGCTACACCTTC. Translating gives CASSVDRNYGYTF.